Following are 27 T cell receptor beta chains from one sample sequenced in a study of T cell responses to AZD1222 COVID-19 vaccine (dated by TCRdb to about 2021). The receptor library was made with the immunoSEQ multiplex PCR assay. TCRdb retrieved this table from immuneACCESS and kept in-frame rearrangements only. Not all clones are present; in checked studies, unresolved V genes account for under half, and no reason is known for the remainder. The sample table contains roughly 130,000 clones; only one count was recorded for roughly 88% of them. The ten largest clones capture about 7.9% of the sample. Reading the label with the study, this specimen's time point is: baseline before first vaccination. Here the sequenced sample was peripheral blood, taken on day 0 of AZD1222 vaccination. The receptors come from an adult in good health.

This chain links TRBV7-9 with TRBJ2-7, with D possibly matching TRBD1 (6 bases). The germline CDR1 and CDR2 sequences are SEHNR and FQNEAQ (reference sequence). This CDR3 contains 14 residues. V was clipped by 3 bases and J by 5 bases, with 14 bases between them. CDR3 nucleotide sequence: TGTGCCAGCAGCTTTTCTGACAGGTCAAACGAGCAGTACTTC. This encodes CASSFSDRSNEQYF.

Comments on this clone: The sample has other DNA sequences that encode this CDR3 too. The V call is TRBV6-5, the J call TRBJ1-2, with no clear D. The CDR3 totals 12 residues. V lost 0 bases and J 7 bases, leaving 6 bases between the germline ends. Germline CDR1 is MNHEY and CDR2 is SVGAGI. The CDR3 nucleotides are TGTGCCAGCAGTTACTCTTCGGGTGGCTACACCTTC. Its protein is CASSYSSGGYTF.

The count of this clone is one. The chain joins TRBV10-2 to TRBJ2-7; D remains unclear. Trimming removed 3 bases at V and 2 bases at J, with 20 bases between. The germline V gene has CDR1 WSHSY and CDR2 SAAADI. The CDR3 spans 17 residues. The DNA for the CDR3 is TGCGCCAGCAGTGACACAATTGGGATTGACGGAACCTACGAGCAGTACTTC. This gives the protein CASSDTIGIDGTYEQYF.

The J gene is TRBJ2-3, the V gene TRBV7-6; 9 positions agree with TRBD1. This CDR3 has 15 amino acids. Trimming removed 5 bases from V and 0 bases from J; junction bases left unmatched: 3. CDR1 SGHVS and CDR2 FNYEAQ come from the germline V gene. Here the CDR3 DNA reads TGTGCCAGCAGCCCTACAGGGGGCAGCACAGATACGCAGTATTTT. Protein: CASSPTGGSTDTQYF.

The V call is TRBV9, the J call TRBJ1-6; no clear D gene. The CDR3 is 16 residues long. V lost 2 bases, J lost 0 bases, and 9 bases lay in between. CDR1 is SGDLS, CDR2 YYNGEE, per germline. Written as DNA, the CDR3 is TGTGCCAGCAGCGTTGGGGAGAGCTCCTATAATTCACCCCTCCACTTT. Its translation: CASSVGESSYNSPLHF.

This chain connects TRBV7-6 to TRBJ2-2, with TRBD1 identical over 7 bases. The CDR3 covers 15 residues. Germline lookup yields CDR1 SGHVS and CDR2 FNYEAQ. V shed 5 bases, J shed 5 bases, and the junction held 8 bases outside the gene matches. The CDR3 loop reads CASSHGTRGTGELFF. In DNA, the CDR3 is TGTGCCAGCAGCCACGGTACCAGGGGGACCGGGGAGCTGTTTTTT. Supplemented by reference TRBV7-6 and TRBJ2-2, the full variable domain reads GAGVSQSPRYKVTKRGQDVALRCDPISGHVSLYWYRQALGQGPEFLTYFNYEAQQDKSGLPNDRFSAERPEGSISTLTIQRTEQRDSAMYRCASSHGTRGTGELFFGEGSRLTVL.

Here the CDR3 DNA reads TGTGCCAGCAGTTCCCCCAGCTCTGGGGCCAACGTCCTGACTTTC. Translating it yields CASSSPSSGANVLTF. The chain uses TRBV27 and TRBJ2-6; D call uncertain. The V gene lost 4 bases and the J gene lost 0 bases, with 7 bases spanning the gap. The germline gives CDR1 MNHEY, CDR2 SMNVEV (reference sequence). The CDR3 runs 15 residues. Full variable domain (remainder filled in from reference TRBV27 and TRBJ2-6): EAQVTQNPRYLITVTGKKLTVTCSQNMNHEYMSWYRQDPGLGLRQIYYSMNVEVTDKGDVPEGYKVSRKEKRNFPLILESPSPNQTSLYFCASSSPSSGANVLTFGAGSRLTVL.

This sequence joins TRBV19 and TRBJ2-7, with 9 bases identical to TRBD1. V was clipped by 6 bases and J by 1 base; unmatched bases: 10. This CDR3 contains 16 residues. Germline CDR1 LNHDA, CDR2 SQIVND (reference sequence). The CDR3 loop is CASSLSTGTGSYEQYF. CDR3 nucleotides: TGTGCCAGTAGCCTCTCTACCGGGACAGGGTCCTACGAGCAGTACTTC.

The chain uses TRBV19 and TRBJ2-7; unclear D gene. Trimming left V 3 bases short and J 3 bases short, with 6 bases between. The germline V gene has CDR1 LNHDA and CDR2 SQIVND (reference sequence). The CDR3 length is 12 residues. The chain's CDR3 is CASSIGSYEQYF. Here the CDR3 DNA reads TGTGCCAGTAGTATCGGAAGCTACGAGCAGTACTTC.

This chain links TRBV13 with TRBJ2-2; D is unclear. CDR3 length: 13 residues. The V end lost 4 bases, the J end lost 3 bases, and 6 bases lay between the germline ends. The germline V gene encodes CDR1 PRHDT and CDR2 FYEKMQ (reference sequence). The CDR3 DNA reads as TGTGCCAGCAGCTCCCCGTACACCGGGGAGCTGTTTTTT. It encodes CASSSPYTGELFF.

The chain combines TRBV11-1 with TRBJ2-7, with D possibly matching TRBD1 (6 bases). Trimming stripped 2 bases from V and 6 bases from J, with 17 bases between. CDR3 length equals 15 residues. CDR1 SGHAT and CDR2 FQDESV come from the germline V gene (reference sequence). The CDR3 spells CASSLKAGALLEQYF. The CDR3 DNA follows: TGTGCCAGCAGCTTAAAGGCAGGGGCCCTCCTCGAGCAGTACTTC.

V gene TRBV18 combines with J gene TRBJ1-2, with unresolved D. CDR3 length: 13 residues. The V and J ends lost 0 bases and 4 bases respectively, with 6 bases between them. The germline V gene has CDR1 KGHSH and CDR2 LQKENI. In nucleotides, the CDR3 is TGTGCCAGCTCACCACCGAGCATCTATGGCTACACCTTC. This gives the protein CASSPPSIYGYTF.

The chain's CDR3 is CASSPTGPDTGELFF. CDR3 nucleotide sequence: TGTGCCAGCTCACCGACAGGGCCGGACACCGGGGAGCTGTTTTTT. V and J are TRBV18 and TRBJ2-2; 7 bases match TRBD1. The CDR3 runs to 15 residues. Germline V lookup: CDR1 KGHSH, CDR2 LQKENI. V shed 3 bases and J 3 bases; nucleotides not matched to a gene: 4.

This clone was found once. The chain couples TRBV10-1 to TRBJ2-5; perhaps D is TRBD1 or TRBD2 (5 bases each). V lost 2 bases, J lost 5 bases, and 9 bases lay in between. Germline loops: CDR1 WNHNN, CDR2 SYGVQD (reference sequence). The CDR3 length is 13 residues. CDR3 loop: CASSEPGTETQYF. As DNA, the CDR3 is TGCGCCAGCAGTGAGCCAGGGACGGAGACCCAGTACTTC.

The chain carries TRBV18 and TRBJ1-6; the D is unclear. Germline V gene sequence: CDR1 KGHSH, CDR2 LQKENI. V gave up 0 bases and J gave up 5 bases, with 8 bases separating them. This CDR3 region has 15 residues. The CDR3 reads CASSPPLPDNSPLHF. The DNA for the CDR3 is TGTGCCAGCTCACCACCACTGCCGGATAATTCACCCCTCCACTTT.

This clone was detected only once. The genes are TRBV5-1 and TRBJ2-7; D may be TRBD1 (5 bases). V was clipped by 1 base and J by 3 bases, with 17 bases between them. Germline V gene lookup returns CDR1 SGHRS and CDR2 YFSETQ. This CDR3 comprises 16 residues. The CDR3 nucleotides are TGCGCCAGCAGCTTGTCTGGTTCCAGGGTGAGCTACGAGCAGTACTTC. Encoded protein: CASSLSGSRVSYEQYF.

The gene calls are TRBV29-1 and TRBJ2-3; 8 bases map to TRBD1. Trimming took 1 base from V and 4 from J; bases not matched to a gene: 1. The CDR3 covers 13 residues. CDR1 and CDR2 (germline): SQVTM, ANQGSEA. DNA for the CDR3: TGCAGCGTTGAAGGGACAGGGTCAGATACGCAGTATTTT. Its protein is CSVEGTGSDTQYF.

The chain is built from TRBV10-2 and TRBJ1-1, with D possibly TRBD1 on 5 matching bases. This CDR3 spans 13 amino acids. Trimming pared 6 bases from V and 3 bases from J, leaving 11 bases between. Germline CDR1 and CDR2: WSHSY and SAAADI. DNA of the CDR3: TGCGCCAGCAGAAAGACAGAGTACACTGAAGCTTTCTTT. This encodes CASRKTEYTEAFF.

This clone came up a few times. The chain uses TRBV5-1 and TRBJ1-2; D remains unclear. The length of the CDR3 is 14 residues. The V gene lost 4 bases and the J gene lost 6 bases, with 16 bases spanning the gap. Germline V CDR1 and CDR2: SGHRS, YFSETQ. CDR3 region: CASSPLAGIDGYTF. The CDR3 nucleotides read TGCGCCAGCAGCCCCCTGGCGGGCATTGATGGCTACACCTTC.

The chain joins TRBV19 to TRBJ1-5; 7 nucleotides align to TRBD1. This CDR3 comprises 16 residues. Germline CDR1 LNHDA, CDR2 SQIVND (reference sequence). V dropped 6 bases and J dropped 3; count of bases not matched to a gene: 11. The CDR3 region is CASRGSGRGTNQPQHF. CDR3 DNA sequence: TGTGCCAGTAGGGGTTCGGGCAGGGGGACCAATCAGCCCCAGCATTTT.

This chain uses TRBV19 with TRBJ1-2; D remains unclear. This CDR3 contains 14 residues. The germline CDR1 and CDR2 sequences are LNHDA and SQIVND (reference sequence). V gave up 5 bases and J gave up 4 bases, with 14 bases separating them. DNA of the CDR3: TGTGCCAGTAGTTCGACGGGAATGTCCTATGGCTACACCTTC. Translating gives CASSSTGMSYGYTF.

The CDR3 loop reads CASSPNDAGGNQPQHF. The CDR3, as DNA: TGTGCCAGCTCACCTAATGACGCCGGGGGCAATCAGCCCCAGCATTTT. The V and J genes are TRBV18 and TRBJ1-5, with D hard to call. Germline V gene lookup returns CDR1 KGHSH and CDR2 LQKENI. This CDR3 region has 16 residues. Between the trimmed V and J ends, which lost 3 bases and 2 bases, there was a span of 14 bases.

This rearrangement joins TRBV6-2 or TRBV6-3 to TRBJ2-7; perhaps TRBD1 as D (6 bases). This CDR3 region has 17 residues. CDR1 is MNHEY, CDR2 SVGEGT, per germline. V was shortened by 5 bases and J by 1 base, with 21 bases between the two germline ends. CDR3 region: CASSGAGAGLESYEQYF. The CDR3 region has the DNA TGTGCCAGCAGTGGGGCAGGGGCCGGTTTAGAGTCCTACGAGCAGTACTTC.

This sequence joins TRBV29-1 and TRBJ1-1; D is possibly TRBD1 (5 bases). Germline values: CDR1 SQVTM, CDR2 ANQGSEA. This CDR3 has 13 amino acids. The V and J ends lost 3 bases and 4 bases respectively, with 12 bases between them. This chain's CDR3 is CSVDHQGGTEAFF. DNA for the CDR3: TGCAGCGTTGACCATCAGGGCGGCACTGAAGCTTTCTTT.

This sequence joins TRBV4-1 and TRBJ2-5, with a possible D match to TRBD2 (5 bases). Trimming pared 2 bases from V and 3 bases from J, leaving 16 bases between. Germline V gene lookup returns CDR1 MGHRA and CDR2 YSYEKL. The CDR3 extends over 16 amino acids. The CDR3 DNA is TGCGCCAGCAGCCAACCCGCCTGGGATAGCGAAGAGACCCAGTACTTC. Protein: CASSQPAWDSEETQYF.

The chain has TRBV25-1 and TRBJ1-2; 8 nucleotides align to TRBD1. The germline V gene has CDR1 MGHDK and CDR2 SYGVNS. The CDR3 consists of 15 residues. V trimming: 2 bases; J trimming: 7 bases; junction bases outside the gene matches: 9. CDR3 nucleotide sequence: TGTGCCAGCAGTGAAGTTGCAGGGGGCGTAGGTGGCTACACCTTC. This gives the protein CASSEVAGGVGGYTF.

The J gene is TRBJ2-7, the V gene TRBV6-2 or TRBV6-3; 8 bases agree with TRBD2. This CDR3 is 16 amino acids long. V trimming: 2 bases; J trimming: 1 base; junction bases outside the gene matches: 7. Per germline, CDR1 MNHEY and CDR2 SVGEGT. The CDR3 nucleotides are TGTGCCAGCAGTTACAGGAGGCGGGAGGATTCCTACGAGCAGTACTTC. It codes for CASSYRRREDSYEQYF.